This T cell receptor (beta chain) came from a study of T cells after yellow fever vaccination. CDR1 is SEHNR, CDR2 FQNEAQ, per germline (reference sequence). CDR3 length: 17 amino acids. The J segment lost 6 bases and the V segment lost 2 bases, leaving 10 bases of the junction unmatched. Via MiXCR, TCRdb re-called the 5' RACE reads, giving one row per CDR3 protein. Of some 200,000 distinct CDR3 sequences listed, roughly 3.3% are singletons. This clonotype was observed a few times. This chain uses TRBV7-9 with TRBJ1-5, with TRBD1 matching over 10 bases. The sequence came from a man between 18 and 29 years old who received the YFV17D yellow fever vaccine. The sample was CD4+ T cells sorted from PBMCs, taken 10 days after the yellow fever booster vaccination. The CDR3 reads CASSLLPDRGTAQPQHF. The CDR3 DNA reads as TGTGCCAGCAGCTTACTACCGGACAGGGGGACTGCTCAGCCCCAGCATTTT.